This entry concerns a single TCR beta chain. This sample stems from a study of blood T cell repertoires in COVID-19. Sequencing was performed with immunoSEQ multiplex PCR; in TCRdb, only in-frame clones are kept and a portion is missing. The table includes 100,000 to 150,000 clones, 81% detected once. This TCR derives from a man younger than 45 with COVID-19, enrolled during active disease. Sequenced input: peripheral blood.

The CDR3 DNA follows: TGTGCCAGTAGCCCCCTAGAGAGATTGAACACTGAAGCTTTCTTT. This gives the protein CASSPLERLNTEAFF. The rearrangement uses TRBV19 and TRBJ1-1; D unclear. The CDR3 sequence is 15 residues long. Germline CDR1 LNHDA, CDR2 SQIVND (reference sequence). The V end was cut by 6 bases, the J end by 0 bases, with 14 bases between.